This T cell receptor (beta chain) was identified in a study of CXCR4 blockade with PD-1 therapy in pancreatic cancer (dated by TCRdb to between 2018 and 2021). Regarding the complete study: The study analyzed resected pancreatic ductal adenocarcinoma using multiplex immunohistochemistry and TCRbeta immunosequencing, along with ex vivo slice culture to test PD-1 and CXCR4 blockade. Two geographically distinct regions were TCR-sequenced from each of about six tumors to assess intratumoral heterogeneity.

The archived tumor blocks came from patients who had not received neoadjuvant therapy before resection. In the preserved-tissue arm, the study used 30 to 35 surgical resection samples taken from approximately 25 pancreatic ductal adenocarcinoma patients who had not previously been treated. DNA for the resection arm was extracted from ten 5-micron curls of FFPE tumor lying next to the multiplex immunohistochemistry slide. The germline V gene yields KGHSH for CDR1 and LQKENI for CDR2. The cysteine opens and the phenylalanine closes a CDR3 of 15 amino acids. Here the CDR3 DNA is all that survives: 45 bases in frame from base 1. V loses 1 base at its end and J loses 1 base; junction bases beyond the gene matches: 1. Extracted DNA was used for immunosequencing of TCRbeta CDR3 regions with the immunoSEQ Assay at Adaptive Biotechnologies. The study's processing was this. To quantify the absolute abundance of each unique TCRbeta CDR3, sequences were collapsed and filtered. Clonality was calculated as 1 minus Pielou's evenness, with only productive in-frame rearrangements included in the computation. Regional overlap was measured by following the top 100 nucleotide rearrangements across paired samples, and the Morisita index was used to compare paired samples with unrelated samples. The immunoSEQ Rearrangement Details tool was used to assess convergence of nucleotide rearrangements onto identical amino acid sequences. TCRdb re-hosts the immuneACCESS table, in-frame sequences only. Its copies lack some clones; in the studies checked, an unresolved V gene accounts for under half of them, and the cause for the rest is not known. V, J and clone size are taken as reported in that table, and D and trimming were inferred from the DNA itself. This sample is represented by about 5,000 clones; about 53% of them were singletons. Clones ranked in the top ten supply 14% of the sample.

On the study overall, not on this receptor specifically: Because only TCRbeta chains were sequenced, true antigen-specificity overlap among the convergent dominant clones remained unconfirmed, awaiting paired alpha-beta single-cell sequencing. The frequency of each amino acid clone correlated strongly with the number of distinct nucleotide rearrangements encoding that clone, suggesting convergent selection driven by common tumor antigens. Although tumors showed clonal expansion, with a mean productive clonality of roughly 0.13 compared with roughly 0.048 in healthy blood, clonality was not correlated with survival.

Regarding this clone: Its antigen specificity is not known. Base qualities are missing; no much larger clone stands one base away.

The chain is made from TRBV18 and TRBJ2-4; the junction holds 7 bases that match TRBD2. The material sequenced was tumor tissue. This TCR came from a human donor with pancreatic ductal adenocarcinoma. CDR3 sequence: CASSPHGGAKNIQYF. The nucleotides read TGTGCCAGCTCACCACACGGGGGGGCCAAAAACATTCAGTACTTC.